These 20 T cell receptor beta chains came from one sample sequenced in a study of a mutant IDH1 vaccine in newly diagnosed glioma. Here immunoSEQ multiplex PCR was the method, and the copy in TCRdb shows in-frame clones only, minus some. The sample consists of about 88,000 clones, over 75% of them appearing once. Time point specified: baseline, week 1 (first vaccination visit). The sample's treatment: pre-vaccination baseline after standard-of-care therapy. The source was PBMCs, collected from a glioma patient treated with radiotherapy, temozolomide or both. The source is a man aged 35 to 55 with glioma. Some clones in this sample may be carry-over from other donors' samples.

This chain links TRBV29-1 with TRBJ2-1; D is unclear. The CDR3 is 13 amino acids. Germline-derived CDR1 and CDR2 are SQVTM and ANQGSEA. Trimming left V 4 bases short and J 0 bases short, with 7 bases between. The CDR3 region has the DNA TGCAGCGTTGCTGAGAACTCCTACAATGAGCAGTTCTTC. Encoded protein: CSVAENSYNEQFF.

This chain joins TRBV7-6 and TRBJ1-2, with D unclear. This CDR3 is built from 13 residues. Germline V lookup: CDR1 SGHVS, CDR2 FNYEAQ. V was pared by 1 base and J by 4 bases, with 7 bases between. CDR3 residues: CASSLGAAYGYTF. The CDR3 region has the DNA TGTGCCAGCAGCTTAGGGGCTGCCTATGGCTACACCTTC.

The chain links TRBV14 to TRBJ2-7; D gene ambiguous. The CDR3 covers 13 residues. Germline CDR1 is SGHDN and CDR2 is FVKESK. V dropped 1 base and J dropped 3 bases, with 7 bases sitting between them. CDR3 protein: CASSQVSSYEQYF. The CDR3, as DNA: TGTGCCAGCAGCCAAGTGAGCAGCTACGAGCAGTACTTC.

The J gene is TRBJ1-3, the V gene TRBV29-1; D may be TRBD1 (5 bases). The CDR3 has 15 amino acids. CDR1 is SQVTM and CDR2 is ANQGSEA in the germline V gene. Trimming shortened V by 4 bases and J by 0 bases, and 13 bases separated the two germline ends. The CDR3 region is CSVAGTDYSGNTIYF. Written as DNA, the CDR3 is TGCAGCGTTGCCGGGACTGATTACTCTGGAAACACCATATATTTT.

The CDR3 spells CASSPSEGAPLHF. Here the CDR3 DNA reads TGTGCCAGCTCCCCCTCGGAGGGGGCACCCCTCCACTTT. The V gene is TRBV18, the J gene TRBJ1-6; weak D call: TRBD1 (6 bases). The CDR3 extends over 13 amino acids. Germline CDR1 KGHSH, CDR2 LQKENI. With 6 bases removed from V and 11 bases from J, the gap between germline ends came to 14 bases.

This chain connects TRBV6-6 to TRBJ1-1; TRBD1 matches 7 bases. Germline trimming cut 5 bases from V and 4 bases from J; bases unmatched to any gene: 4. There are 13 residues in the CDR3. Germline V gives CDR1 MNHNY, CDR2 SVGAGI (reference sequence). The CDR3 spells CASSDRVATEAFF. The CDR3 DNA is TGTGCCAGCAGTGACAGGGTTGCCACTGAAGCTTTCTTT.

This clone was detected a few times. V and J are TRBV11-2 and TRBJ2-5, with D perhaps TRBD2 (6 bases). The CDR3 is made up of 15 amino acids. Trimming pared 5 bases from V and 3 bases from J, leaving 16 bases between. The germline CDR1 and CDR2 sequences are SGHAT and FQNNGV. DNA of the CDR3: TGTGCCAGCAGCCCGGGAGAGGGGAGGAAAGAGACCCAGTACTTC. Amino acids: CASSPGEGRKETQYF.

This clone was observed a few times. The rearrangement links TRBV14 to TRBJ1-1; D not resolved. This CDR3 has 12 residues. Between the trimmed V and J ends, which lost 5 bases and 3 bases, there was a span of 7 bases. From germline, CDR1 is SGHDN and CDR2 FVKESK. The CDR3 region is CASSGLDTEAFF. CDR3 coding DNA: TGTGCCAGCAGCGGTTTGGACACTGAAGCTTTCTTT. Based on the CDR3 plus reference TRBV14 and TRBJ1-1, the full variable domain is EAGVTQFPSHSVIEKGQTVTLRCDPISGHDNLYWYRRVMGKEIKFLLHFVKESKQDESGMPNNRFLAERTGGTYSTLKVQPAELEDSGVYFCASSGLDTEAFFGQGTRLTVV.

The gene calls are TRBV7-8 and TRBJ2-1, with TRBD2 matching over 10 bases. Losses at the gene ends were 5 bases for V and 8 bases for J; bases not matched to a gene: 9. The germline gives CDR1 SGHVS, CDR2 FQNEAQ. This CDR3 is built from 15 residues. The CDR3 nucleotides read TGTGCCAGCAGCCAGAGCGGGGGGGTGGTCTATGAGCAGTTCTTC. Amino acid sequence: CASSQSGGVVYEQFF.

This chain connects TRBV10-1 to TRBJ2-5; TRBD1 is a possible D gene (6 bases). The CDR3 extends over 11 amino acids. V was cut by 10 bases and J by 4 bases, with 10 bases left in between. Germline CDR1 is WNHNN and CDR2 is SYGVQD (reference sequence). Here the CDR3 DNA reads TGCGCCATCCCCAGGGGAGAGACCCAGTACTTC. It codes for CAIPRGETQYF.

The V and J genes are TRBV2 and TRBJ1-5; tentatively, D is TRBD1 (5 bases). The germline V gene has CDR1 SNHLY and CDR2 FYNNEI. Trimming removed 10 bases at V and 3 bases at J, with 19 bases between. This CDR3 spans 15 amino acids. CDR3: CATSGFLGLNQPQHF. In DNA form, the CDR3 reads TGTGCCACGAGCGGTTTTTTGGGGCTCAATCAGCCCCAGCATTTT.

The chain links TRBV13 to TRBJ2-7; D tentatively reads TRBD1 or TRBD2 (5 bases each). V lost 4 bases to trimming and J lost 2 bases, with 15 bases between them. Germline CDR1 is PRHDT and CDR2 is FYEKMQ (reference sequence). This CDR3 is built from 15 residues. CDR3 amino acids: CASSSSRVGTYEQYF. The CDR3 DNA reads TGTGCCAGCAGCTCGAGCAGGGTCGGGACCTACGAGCAGTACTTC.

This clone showed up just a few times. The rearrangement uses TRBV6-6 and TRBJ2-5; tentative D call: TRBD2 (7 bases). Germline CDR1 reads MNHNY; CDR2 reads SVGAGI (reference sequence). Trimming removed 6 bases at V and 5 bases at J, with 16 bases between. The CDR3 sequence is 14 residues long. The DNA for the CDR3 is TGTGCCAGCAGCTCTCTGGGGGGGCAGGAGACCCAGTACTTC. It is translated as CASSSLGGQETQYF.

This sequence joins TRBV29-1 and TRBJ2-2; no definite D call. There are 11 residues in the CDR3. Trimming pared 7 bases from V and 6 bases from J, leaving 9 bases between. Germline loops: CDR1 SQVTM, CDR2 ANQGSEA. The CDR3 sequence is CSAQKSGELFF. As DNA, the CDR3 is TGCAGCGCCCAGAAGTCCGGGGAGCTGTTTTTT.

The chain uses TRBV10-1 and TRBJ1-1; D is unclear. The CDR3 has 13 residues. Trimming stripped 2 bases from V and 7 bases from J, with 11 bases between. Germline assignment: CDR1 WNHNN and CDR2 SYGVQD (reference sequence). The CDR3 loop is CASSERRDGEAFF. The CDR3 bases are TGCGCCAGCAGTGAGAGAAGAGACGGTGAAGCTTTCTTT.

The chain joins TRBV13 to TRBJ1-1; D is undetermined. CDR1 and CDR2 from the germline V gene are PRHDT and FYEKMQ (reference sequence). The V end was cut by 5 bases, the J end by 4 bases, with 5 bases between. The CDR3 sequence is 11 residues long. This CDR3 reads CASSIGTEAFF. For the CDR3, the DNA is TGTGCCAGCAGCATCGGCACTGAAGCTTTCTTT.

The chain employs TRBV30 and TRBJ2-5; D is undetermined. Germline CDR1 is GTSNPN and CDR2 is SVGIG (reference sequence). This CDR3 spans 13 amino acids. V dropped 3 bases and J dropped 0 bases, with 8 bases sitting between them. The CDR3 sequence: CAWSFGDQETQYF. The CDR3 nucleotides are TGTGCCTGGAGCTTTGGGGACCAAGAGACCCAGTACTTC.

The V gene is TRBV7-2, the J gene TRBJ1-2; a weak D match, TRBD1 (5 bases). V shed 1 base and J shed 2 bases, with 8 bases lying between them. Germline V gene sequence: CDR1 SGHTA, CDR2 FQGNSA. The CDR3 loop spans 14 amino acids. The CDR3 sequence is CASSLGSGNYGYTF. The CDR3, as DNA: TGTGCCAGCAGCTTAGGGTCAGGGAACTATGGCTACACCTTC. Complete variable domain (other parts from reference TRBV7-2 and TRBJ1-2): GAGVSQSPSNKVTEKGKDVELRCDPISGHTALYWYRQSLGQGLEFLIYFQGNSAPDKSGLPSDRFSAERTGGSVSTLTIQRTQQEDSAVYLCASSLGSGNYGYTFGSGTRLTVV.

Notes on this clone: The same CDR3 can be traced to other DNA sequences in this sample. The chain links TRBV7-9 to TRBJ1-5; maybe TRBD1 (5 bases). The V gene lost 3 bases and the J gene lost 0 bases, with 6 bases spanning the gap. The CDR3 length is 14 residues. Per the germline V gene, CDR1 is SEHNR and CDR2 is FQNEAQ (reference sequence). CDR3 coding DNA: TGTGCCAGCAGCTTGAGGGGTAGCAATCAGCCCCAGCATTTT. It yields the protein CASSLRGSNQPQHF. Together with reference TRBV7-9 and TRBJ1-5, the CDR3 gives the full variable domain: DTGVSQNPRHKITKRGQNVTFRCDPISEHNRLYWYRQTLGQGPEFLTYFQNEAQLEKSRLLSDRFSAERPKGSFSTLEIQRTEQGDSAMYLCASSLRGSNQPQHFGDGTRLSIL.

This clone was recorded a few times. The J gene is TRBJ1-5, the V gene TRBV6-1; no clear D gene. From germline, CDR1 is MNHNS and CDR2 SASEGT. V was cut by 8 bases and J by 7 bases, with 12 bases left in between. The CDR3 has 12 amino acids. The CDR3 here is CASGRERQPQHF. In nucleotides, the CDR3 is TGTGCCAGCGGTAGGGAACGACAGCCCCAGCATTTT.